These T cell receptor beta chains were read from a single sample in a study of cytomegalovirus exposure and HLA in healthy donors. The data were produced by immunoSEQ multiplex PCR, yet TCRdb's version contains in-frame clones alone and is incomplete. This table holds about 140,000 clones, around three fifths found once. Sequencing was done on a sample of PBMCs. The receptors shown here come from a woman aged 40-49 years in good health and CMV-seronegative. Both conserved end residues are part of each CDR3. D genes are given only for firm matches. Not every row has a clone size; where given, it reads once, few, many or a size class.

>TRBV27|TRBJ1-1|NA|NA
CASSPTVSGFEAFF
TGTGCCAGCAGTCCGACAGTTAGCGGTTTTGAAGCTTTCTTT
>TRBV5-4|TRBJ2-3|NA|NA
CASSAPPGLPTQYF
TGTGCCAGCAGCGCTCCCCCAGGGCTACCTACGCAGTATTTT
>TRBV10-3|TRBJ2-7|few|NA
CASGDGTYEQYF
TGTGCCTCAGGGGACGGCACCTACGAGCAGTACTTC
>TRBV27|TRBJ1-6|NA|NA
CASSLGERSPLHF
TGTGCCAGCAGTTTGGGAGAGCGTTCACCCCTCCACTTT
>TRBV7-2|TRBJ2-1|NA|TRBD1
CASSSGTGFYNEQFF
TGTGCCAGCAGCTCCGGGACAGGGTTTTACAATGAGCAGTTCTTC
>TRBV2|TRBJ2-2|once|TRBD2
CASSDGLAGGLEELFF
TGTGCCAGCAGTGATGGACTAGCGGGGGGTTTAGAGGAGCTGTTTTTT
>TRBV6-5|TRBJ1-5|NA|TRBD1
CASRFPISGGHQPQHF
TGTGCCAGCCGTTTCCCTATATCAGGGGGGCATCAGCCCCAGCATTTT
>TRBV19|TRBJ2-3|NA|TRBD1
CASRRGGASDTQYF
TGTGCCAGTAGGAGAGGGGGCGCGTCAGATACGCAGTATTTT
>TRBV4-1|TRBJ2-7|once|TRBD1
CASSHPSSGTVFYEQYF
TGCGCCAGCAGCCATCCGAGTTCCGGGACAGTTTTCTACGAGCAGTACTTC
>TRBV5-1|TRBJ2-7|few|NA
CASSSPSRSEQYF
TGCGCCAGCAGCTCGCCCTCGCGCTCCGAGCAGTACTTC
>TRBV18|TRBJ2-1|NA|TRBD1
CASSPGQDYNEQFF
TGTGCCAGCTCCCCGGGACAGGACTACAATGAGCAGTTCTTC
>TRBV2|TRBJ1-1|NA|NA
CASSEDTLEAFF
TGTGCCAGCAGTGAGGACACTCTTGAAGCTTTCTTT
>TRBV2|TRBJ2-3|NA|NA
CASSVDRQDTDTQYF
TGTGCCAGCAGTGTAGACAGGCAGGACACAGATACGCAGTATTTT
>TRBV19|TRBJ1-1|NA|NA
CASSIEEGGTEAFF
TGTGCCAGTAGTATAGAGGAGGGAGGCACTGAAGCTTTCTTT
>TRBV18|TRBJ2-2|NA|NA
CASSPLNTGELFF
TGTGCCAGCTCCCCCTTGAACACCGGGGAGCTGTTTTTT
>TRBV19|TRBJ1-5|once|NA
CASTARRDRQYNQPQHF
TGTGCCAGTACTGCTCGGAGGGATCGCCAATACAATCAGCCCCAGCATTTT